The 22 T cell receptor beta chains listed next were all sequenced from one sample in a study of multiple sclerosis patients with progressive multifocal leukoencephalopathy. Data came from immunoSEQ multiplex PCR; TCRdb stores just in-frame clones and leaves some out. This sample carries approximately 29,000 clones, around 85% of them seen once, and the ten largest clones take around 12%. Time point specified: time of PML onset. Sequenced here: PBMCs, sampled from a patient treated with natalizumab. The receptors were gathered from a woman aged 25 to 39 with progressive multifocal leukoencephalopathy.

The genes are TRBV30 and TRBJ1-3, with D perhaps TRBD1 (5 bases). Germline-derived CDR1 and CDR2 are GTSNPN and SVGIG (reference sequence). The CDR3 loop spans 15 amino acids. Trimming cost V 1 base and J 4 bases, with 14 bases left between them. The CDR3: CAWSATTGTGNTIYF. CDR3 nucleotides: TGTGCCTGGAGTGCGACAACAGGTACCGGAAACACCATATATTTT.

The rearrangement joins TRBV5-4 to TRBJ2-2; D might be TRBD1 (5 bases). Trimming cost V 1 base and J 3 bases, with 13 bases left between them. The CDR3 is made up of 16 amino acids. Germline loops: CDR1 SGHNT, CDR2 YYREEE (reference sequence). The CDR3 DNA is TGTGCCAGCAGCTTGCAGCAGGGAATGGACACCGGGGAGCTGTTTTTT. As protein: CASSLQQGMDTGELFF.

V gene TRBV7-2 combines with J gene TRBJ2-7; no firm D call. The CDR3 runs to 15 residues. Trimming removed 0 bases from V and 7 bases from J, with 16 bases in between. Germline CDR1 is SGHTA and CDR2 is FQGNSA. CDR3 nucleotide sequence: TGTGCCAGCAGCTTAGCACACGCGGCAATGGGGGAGCAGTACTTC. Translated: CASSLAHAAMGEQYF.

This clone was picked up a small number of times. The chain uses TRBV9 and TRBJ1-2; D is perhaps TRBD1 (5 bases). The V gene's germline CDR1 is SGDLS and CDR2 YYNGEE. CDR3 length: 15 amino acids. The V end was cut by 4 bases, the J end by 0 bases, with 13 bases between. The CDR3 reads CASSPGRNPNYGYTF. The CDR3 nucleotides read TGTGCCAGCAGCCCGGGACGAAACCCTAACTATGGCTACACCTTC.

This clone is a singleton in its sample. This chain joins TRBV19 and TRBJ2-7; D possibly uses TRBD1 or TRBD2 (5 bases each). Per the germline V gene, CDR1 is LNHDA and CDR2 is SQIVND (reference sequence). Trimming shortened V by 5 bases and J by 0 bases, and 11 bases separated the two germline ends. The CDR3 covers 14 residues. CDR3 amino acids: CASSYGTSSYEQYF. The CDR3 DNA follows: TGTGCCAGTAGTTATGGGACGAGCTCCTACGAGCAGTACTTC.

The V call is TRBV19, the J call TRBJ1-2, with a possible D match to TRBD1 (5 bases). CDR3 length: 13 residues. CDR1 and CDR2 from the germline V gene are LNHDA and SQIVND (reference sequence). Trimming stripped 3 bases from V and 2 bases from J, with 7 bases between. The CDR3 protein is CASSMGGNYGYTF. CDR3 bases: TGTGCCAGTAGTATGGGGGGGAACTATGGCTACACCTTC. Based on the CDR3 plus reference TRBV19 and TRBJ1-2, the full variable domain is DGGITQSPKYLFRKEGQNVTLSCEQNLNHDAMYWYRQDPGQGLRLIYYSQIVNDFQKGDIAEGYSVSREKKESFPLTVTSAQKNPTAFYLCASSMGGNYGYTFGSGTRLTVV.

V usage is TRBV9 and J usage is TRBJ2-3; TRBD2 matches 16 bases. Germline values: CDR1 SGDLS, CDR2 YYNGEE. After removal of 5 bases from V and 6 bases from J, the junction contained 15 bases not matched to a gene. The CDR3 consists of 19 residues. CDR3 DNA sequence: TGTGCCAGCAGTCACCACCGCGGGACTAGCGGGGGGGCCAAGGATACGCAGTATTTT. This translates into CASSHHRGTSGGAKDTQYF.

The chain combines TRBV4-2 with TRBJ1-1; TRBD1 is a possible D gene (5 bases). Per germline, CDR1 LGHNA and CDR2 YNFKEQ. CDR3 size: 13 residues. Trimming removed 6 bases at V and 6 bases at J, with 14 bases between. The CDR3 loop is CASRFSEGAEAFF. The CDR3 coding sequence is TGTGCCAGCAGGTTCAGTGAAGGGGCTGAAGCTTTCTTT.

The chain uses TRBV30 and TRBJ2-7; perhaps TRBD2 as D (6 bases). V was trimmed by 3 bases and J by 4 bases, leaving 13 bases between them. Germline loops: CDR1 GTSNPN, CDR2 SVGIG (reference sequence). This CDR3 comprises 13 residues. The CDR3 DNA is TGTGCCTGGAGGCTTAGCGGAGCTTACGAGCAGTACTTC. Translated, it gives CAWRLSGAYEQYF.

The chain is built from TRBV4-2 and TRBJ1-1; D perhaps matches TRBD1 (6 bases). The V end was cut by 5 bases, the J end by 6 bases, with 16 bases between. There are 14 residues in the CDR3. CDR1 and CDR2 from the germline V gene are LGHNA and YNFKEQ. The CDR3 here is CASSKTRGEPEAFF. The CDR3 coding sequence is TGTGCCAGCAGCAAAACCAGGGGTGAACCTGAAGCTTTCTTT.

This chain joins TRBV27 and TRBJ1-2, with 7 bases that match TRBD1. The CDR3 loop spans 14 amino acids. CDR1 MNHEY and CDR2 SMNVEV come from the germline V gene (reference sequence). V was pared by 5 bases and J by 4 bases, with 7 bases of the junction left unmatched. CDR3 DNA: TGTGCCAGCAGTCCGAGACAGGGCCTCTATGGCTACACCTTC. It is translated as CASSPRQGLYGYTF.

This clone showed up just a few times. The genes are TRBV6-5 and TRBJ1-6; tentative D call: TRBD1 (5 bases). Germline V gives CDR1 MNHEY, CDR2 SVGAGI. This CDR3 has 16 amino acids. Trimming stripped 0 bases from V and 9 bases from J, with 15 bases between. The chain's CDR3 is CASSYSTGGAGSPLHF. CDR3 DNA: TGTGCCAGCAGTTACTCCACGGGAGGGGCAGGTTCACCCCTCCACTTT.

The chain uses TRBV27 and TRBJ2-3; D unclear. Looked up from germline, CDR1 is MNHEY and CDR2 is SMNVEV (reference sequence). V gave up 0 bases and J gave up 6 bases, with 10 bases separating them. The length of the CDR3 is 14 residues. CDR3 residues: CASSLSPDADTQYF. The CDR3 nucleotides read TGTGCCAGCAGTTTATCCCCCGACGCGGATACGCAGTATTTT.

The chain couples TRBV5-1 to TRBJ2-7; 7 positions match TRBD1. CDR1 SGHRS and CDR2 YFSETQ come from the germline V gene. Trimming at V came to 0 bases and at J to 3 bases, leaving 3 bases not matched to a gene. The CDR3 runs to 14 residues. The DNA for the CDR3 is TGCGCCAGCAGCTTGGGCTCAGGGGGCTACGAGCAGTACTTC. This encodes CASSLGSGGYEQYF.

The V gene is TRBV4-2, the J gene TRBJ2-2; D gene unclear. The germline CDR1 and CDR2 sequences are LGHNA and YNFKEQ. Trimming cost V 1 base and J 3 bases, with 6 bases left between them. The CDR3 extends over 14 amino acids. For the CDR3, the DNA is TGTGCCAGCAGCCAAGTTGGGGACACCGGGGAGCTGTTTTTT. This gives the protein CASSQVGDTGELFF.

A single count supports this clone. The genes are TRBV5-8 and TRBJ2-5, with 7 bases lining up with TRBD1. Germline lookup yields CDR1 SGHTS and CDR2 YDEGEE. This CDR3 is 14 amino acids long. V lost 1 base to trimming and J lost 4 bases; unmatched junction nucleotides: 4. CDR3 coding DNA: TGTGCCAGCAGCTTGAGGGGGCGCGCAGAGACCCAGTACTTC. As protein: CASSLRGRAETQYF.

This clone was seen a handful of times. Here the CDR3 DNA reads TGTGCCTGGAGTGTGGACAGGGTGCAGTCACCCCTCCACTTT. As protein: CAWSVDRVQSPLHF. The gene calls are TRBV30 and TRBJ1-6; TRBD1 matches at 8 bases. The CDR3 totals 14 residues. J was trimmed by 10 bases and V by 0 bases; bases with no gene match: 5. Germline values: CDR1 GTSNPN, CDR2 SVGIG (reference sequence).

The chain has TRBV6-1 and TRBJ2-3, with D unresolved. Germline CDR1 and CDR2: MNHNS and SASEGT. V was cut by 1 base and J by 0 bases, with 8 bases left in between. This CDR3 contains 15 residues. CDR3 region: CASSEVFGSTDTQYF. DNA of the CDR3: TGTGCCAGCAGTGAAGTCTTCGGGAGCACAGATACGCAGTATTTT.

The chain uses TRBV27 and TRBJ2-1; 11 nucleotides agree with TRBD2. The V gene's germline CDR1 is MNHEY and CDR2 SMNVEV (reference sequence). The CDR3 covers 16 residues. Germline trimming cut 5 bases from V and 2 bases from J; bases unmatched to any gene: 5. The CDR3 DNA follows: TGTGCCAGCAGTCCGGGACTAGCGGACGCCTACAATGAGCAGTTCTTC. This gives the protein CASSPGLADAYNEQFF.

Comments on this clone: At one end the junction does not follow the germline gene, possibly because of a read error. The rearrangement uses TRBV5-6 and TRBJ2-1, with TRBD1 matching over 7 bases. The CDR3 is 16 amino acids. The V gene's germline CDR1 is SGHDT and CDR2 YYEEEE. The CDR3 region has the DNA TGTGCCGGCAGCTTGAGGGAGACAGGGCCTCACAATGAGCAGTTCTTC. This translates into CAGSLRETGPHNEQFF.

This clone was seen once. The chain recombines TRBV27 with TRBJ1-2; 7 nucleotides align to TRBD1. CDR3 length: 15 residues. The germline gives CDR1 MNHEY, CDR2 SMNVEV (reference sequence). The J segment lost 4 bases and the V segment lost 5 bases, leaving 10 bases of the junction unmatched. CDR3 in DNA: TGTGCCAGCAGTGTACACCAGGGGGTAGGCTATGGCTACACCTTC. Protein sequence: CASSVHQGVGYGYTF.

The chain combines TRBV11-2 with TRBJ2-7, with D maybe TRBD2 (6 bases). Germline CDR1 reads SGHAT; CDR2 reads FQNNGV. CDR3 length: 13 amino acids. V was pared by 1 base and J by 4 bases, with 8 bases between. CDR3 sequence (DNA): TGTGCCAGCAGCTTAGGGCGGGGATACGAGCAGTACTTC. Translating it yields CASSLGRGYEQYF.